This record looks at one T cell receptor (beta chain) sequence and its context. These data belong to a study of blood T cell repertoires in COVID-19. Study-wide background: There were acute and convalescent COVID-19 samples, and they came from the United States, Italy and Spain. PBMCs, B-cell-depleted T cells, or T cells provided the cDNA or gDNA that made up the material.

Only in-frame clones appear in the TCRdb table, and some are missing; sequencing was by immunoSEQ multiplex PCR. Of approximately 500,000 clones in the sample, around 90% were seen once. Material for sequencing was peripheral blood. This clonotype originated in a woman in her fifties or sixties with COVID-19, enrolled during active disease.

The CDR3 spells CASSPPRRQGYSYEQYF. For the CDR3, the DNA is TGTGCCAGCTCACCACCCCGCCGACAGGGTTACTCCTACGAGCAGTACTTC. This chain links TRBV18 with TRBJ2-7; 7 nucleotides align to TRBD1. The CDR3 spans 17 residues. Per the germline V gene, CDR1 is KGHSH and CDR2 is LQKENI. Unmatched junction bases numbered 8, after V lost 0 bases and J lost 0 bases.